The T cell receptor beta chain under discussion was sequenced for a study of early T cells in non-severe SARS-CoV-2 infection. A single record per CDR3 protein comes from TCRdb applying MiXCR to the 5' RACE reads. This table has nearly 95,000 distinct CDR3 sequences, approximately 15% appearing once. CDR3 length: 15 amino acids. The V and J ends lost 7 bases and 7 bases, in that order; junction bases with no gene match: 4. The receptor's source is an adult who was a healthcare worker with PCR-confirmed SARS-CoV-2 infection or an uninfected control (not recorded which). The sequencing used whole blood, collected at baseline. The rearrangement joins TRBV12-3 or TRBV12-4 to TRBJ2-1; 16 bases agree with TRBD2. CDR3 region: CASTAGLAGGNEQFF. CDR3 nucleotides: TGTGCCAGCACCGCGGGACTAGCGGGAGGGAATGAGCAGTTCTTC.